This T cell receptor beta chain emerged from a study of Graves' ophthalmopathy and Graves' hyperthyroidism. Overall study: Where ophthalmopathy was absent within 18 months of follow-up, hyperthyroidism was stable.

Amplified material comprised TCR beta CDR3 regions derived from RNA transcripts. In the first round, RT-PCR was carried out with HTBI primers, and a multiplex PCR formed the second round. A single record per CDR3 protein comes from TCRdb applying MiXCR to the multiplex PCR reads. The sample has about 590,000 distinct CDR3 sequences, 39% seen once. J gave up 8 bases and V 6 bases, and 7 bases lay outside the gene matches. The CDR3 has 14 residues. The clonotype originates from an adult man with Graves' hyperthyroidism. The rearrangement joins TRBV12-3 or TRBV12-4 to TRBJ1-6; TRBD1 matches at 7 bases. Sequenced input: peripheral blood or thyroid tissue (not recorded which). CDR3 loop: CASSHGTVYSPLHF. As DNA, the CDR3 is TGTGCCAGCAGCCACGGGACAGTCTATTCACCCCTCCACTTT.